The entry below describes one TCR beta chain. This record belongs to a study of cytomegalovirus exposure and HLA in healthy donors. CDR3 length equals 16 residues. Germline V gene data show CDR1 as SGHRS and CDR2 as YFSETQ. Primers included in the PCR were 60 Vbeta and 13 Jbeta primers. The table came from immunoSEQ multiplex PCR; TCRdb's copy has only in-frame clones and leaves some out. Here the sample spans about 170,000 clones, roughly 76% being singletons. V and J are TRBV5-1 and TRBJ2-5, with D possibly TRBD1 on 7 matching bases. The J call is uncertain, as TRBJ2-7 better fits the DNA end. This sequence was found in a male donor in good health and CMV-seronegative. Sequencing input: PBMCs. The CDR3, as DNA: TGCGCCAGCAGCTTGTGGGGGGACAGAAGCTCCTACGAGCAGTACTTC. This translates into CASSLWGDRSSYEQYF.